This T cell receptor (beta chain) was sequenced during a study of shared clonotypes between healthy human individuals. The overall study: Each donor had three CD4 naive, three CD4 memory, two CD8 naive and one CD8 memory plate.

For every subset, genomic DNA was evenly distributed across several immunoSEQ plates. Using immunoSEQ multiplex PCR, the repertoire was profiled, and TCRdb retains in-frame clones only, with some absent. The table includes more than 2,000,000 clones, approximately 95% detected once. Losses at the gene ends were 1 base for V and 0 bases for J; bases not matched to a gene: 7. Germline CDR1 SGHRS, CDR2 YFSETQ. The CDR3 loop spans 16 amino acids. This chain links TRBV5-1 with TRBJ2-7, with TRBD2 matching over 7 bases. The material sequenced was naive CD4+ T cells from PBMCs. Specified subset: CD45RA+ positively selected. The origin of this receptor is a man in his late teens or twenties in good health. Some clones in this sample may be carry-over from other donors' samples. This chain's CDR3 is CASSLRASGNSYEQYF. The CDR3 bases are TGCGCCAGCAGCTTGAGGGCTAGCGGTAACTCCTACGAGCAGTACTTC.